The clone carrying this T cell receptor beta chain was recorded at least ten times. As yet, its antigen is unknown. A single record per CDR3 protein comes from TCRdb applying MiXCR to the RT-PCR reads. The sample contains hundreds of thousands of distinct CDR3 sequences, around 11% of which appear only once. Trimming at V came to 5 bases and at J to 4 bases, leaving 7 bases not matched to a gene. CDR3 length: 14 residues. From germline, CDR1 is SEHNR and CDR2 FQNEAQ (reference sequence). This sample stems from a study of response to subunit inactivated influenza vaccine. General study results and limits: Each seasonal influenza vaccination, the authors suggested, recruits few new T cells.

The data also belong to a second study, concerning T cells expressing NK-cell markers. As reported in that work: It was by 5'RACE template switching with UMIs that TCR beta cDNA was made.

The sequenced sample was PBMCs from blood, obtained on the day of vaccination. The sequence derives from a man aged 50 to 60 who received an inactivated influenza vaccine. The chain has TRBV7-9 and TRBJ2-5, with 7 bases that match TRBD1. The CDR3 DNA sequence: TGTGCCAGCAGCCTGCTGACAGGGACAGAGACCCAGTACTTC. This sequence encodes CASSLLTGTETQYF.